Presented here are 22 T cell receptor beta chains from one specimen sequenced in a study of cytomegalovirus exposure and HLA in healthy donors. Amplification used 60 Vbeta primers and 13 Jbeta primers. Generated by immunoSEQ multiplex PCR, the TCRdb table keeps only in-frame clones and is missing some. This listing includes some 72,000 clones. The sequencing input was PBMCs. The receptors stem from a man younger than 45 in good health and CMV-seronegative.

V is TRBV5-4 and J is TRBJ1-2; TRBD1 aligns across 9 bases. Germline lookup yields CDR1 SGHNT and CDR2 YYREEE (reference sequence). The CDR3 runs 14 residues. The junction had 6 bases not matched to a gene; V was cut back by 3 bases and J by 6 bases. The CDR3 region has the DNA TGTGCCAGCAGCTCCCGGGACAGGGTGAATGGCTACACCTTC. The encoded protein is CASSSRDRVNGYTF. Together with reference TRBV5-4 and TRBJ1-2, the CDR3 gives the full variable domain: ETGVTQSPTHLIKTRGQQVTLRCSSQSGHNTVSWYQQALGQGPQFIFQYYREEENGRGNFPPRFSGLQFPNYSSELNVNALELDDSALYLCASSSRDRVNGYTFGSGTRLTVV.

The chain carries TRBV2 and TRBJ1-4; D is undetermined. Germline V gene lookup returns CDR1 SNHLY and CDR2 FYNNEI. CDR3 length: 14 residues. V dropped 6 bases and J dropped 4 bases, with 12 bases sitting between them. The DNA of the CDR3 is TGTGCCAGCAGACTACCGCGGTTTAATGAAAAACTGTTTTTT. Its protein is CASRLPRFNEKLFF.

This chain uses TRBV6-1 with TRBJ1-3; 9 bases map to TRBD1. The CDR3 totals 16 residues. After removal of 4 bases from V and 2 bases from J, the junction contained 6 bases not matched to a gene. Germline CDR1 reads MNHNS; CDR2 reads SASEGT. This CDR3 reads CASSGRGTGTGNTIYF. The DNA for the CDR3 is TGTGCCAGCAGTGGCCGGGGGACAGGGACTGGAAACACCATATATTTT.

The genes are TRBV29-1 and TRBJ2-7; 10 bases align to TRBD1. The CDR3 length is 16 residues. V was pared by 7 bases and J by 2 bases, with 14 bases of the junction left unmatched. Germline V gives CDR1 SQVTM, CDR2 ANQGSEA. CDR3 in DNA: TGCAGCGCCCGGGGGACAGGGGATTCCCCCGCCTACGAGCAGTACTTC. This sequence encodes CSARGTGDSPAYEQYF.

This chain joins TRBV7-9 and TRBJ2-7; 7 nucleotides align to TRBD1. V shed 4 bases, J shed 5 bases, and the junction held 5 bases outside the gene matches. The CDR3 contains 13 residues. In germline, CDR1 is SEHNR, CDR2 FQNEAQ (reference sequence). Here the CDR3 reads CASSSTGYHEQYF. CDR3 DNA sequence: TGTGCCAGCAGCTCGACAGGGTATCACGAGCAGTACTTC.

J is TRBJ1-2 and V is TRBV29-1, with D possibly matching TRBD1 (5 bases). This CDR3 is built from 13 residues. V was shortened by 3 bases and J by 7 bases, with 15 bases between the two germline ends. Germline V lookup: CDR1 SQVTM, CDR2 ANQGSEA. CDR3 DNA sequence: TGCAGCGTTGACGGGGGTTGGTTTGGTGGCTACACCTTC. This translates into CSVDGGWFGGYTF. Based on the CDR3 plus reference TRBV29-1 and TRBJ1-2, the full variable domain is SAVISQKPSRDICQRGTSLTIQCQVDSQVTMMFWYRQQPGQSLTLIATANQGSEATYESGFVIDKFPISRPNLTFSTLTVSNMSPEDSSIYLCSVDGGWFGGYTFGSGTRLTVV.

The genes are TRBV6-1 and TRBJ2-3; 9 bases are a match to TRBD1. V trimming: 7 bases; J trimming: 7 bases; junction bases outside the gene matches: 9. Germline lookup yields CDR1 MNHNS and CDR2 SASEGT. This CDR3 has 14 amino acids. The CDR3 DNA follows: TGTGCCAGCACCCAGACAGGGGGGTCAAATACGCAGTATTTT. Translated, it gives CASTQTGGSNTQYF.

The chain carries TRBV6-1 and TRBJ1-1; possibly TRBD1 for D (6 bases). This CDR3 comprises 13 residues. Per the germline V gene, CDR1 is MNHNS and CDR2 is SASEGT. Trimming pared 9 bases from V and 1 base from J, leaving 12 bases between. The CDR3 DNA follows: TGTGCCAGTCAAGTGACAGGGAACACTGAAGCTTTCTTT. It is translated as CASQVTGNTEAFF.

The rearrangement links TRBV11-3 to TRBJ2-7, with D possibly TRBD1 on 6 matching bases. This CDR3 has 12 amino acids. Looked up from germline, CDR1 is SGHNT and CDR2 is YENEEA. Trimming took 5 bases from V and 7 from J, leaving 12 bases between them. The CDR3 nucleotides are TGTGCCAGCAGCCGAGGGGGACCAGAGCAGTACTTC. This gives the protein CASSRGGPEQYF.

The chain carries TRBV7-6 and TRBJ2-7; possibly TRBD1 for D (8 bases). Trimming removed 5 bases from V and 7 bases from J, with 30 bases in between. The CDR3 has 18 amino acids. From germline, CDR1 is SGHVS and CDR2 FNYEAQ. CDR3 in amino acids: CASSPWTGRATTVAEQYF. CDR3 bases: TGTGCCAGCAGCCCCTGGACAGGGAGGGCGACTACTGTTGCTGAGCAGTACTTC.

The chain has TRBV11-1 and TRBJ2-7; maybe TRBD2 (5 bases). V lost 1 base to trimming and J lost 3 bases, with 13 bases between them. This CDR3 has 15 amino acids. CDR1 and CDR2 (germline): SGHAT, FQDESV (reference sequence). The CDR3: CASSLGSSWVYEQYF. For the CDR3, the DNA is TGTGCCAGCAGCTTAGGTTCTAGCTGGGTCTACGAGCAGTACTTC.

This rearrangement joins TRBV6-1 to TRBJ2-7; weak D call: TRBD1 (5 bases). Trimming removed 3 bases at V and 0 bases at J, with 12 bases between. The CDR3 is 15 residues long. Germline CDR1 reads MNHNS; CDR2 reads SASEGT. This CDR3 is CASSDGQGPSYEQYF. CDR3 bases: TGTGCCAGCAGTGACGGTCAGGGCCCCTCCTACGAGCAGTACTTC.

The J gene is TRBJ2-1, the V gene TRBV13, with 10 bases fitting TRBD2. With 2 bases clipped from V and 4 bases from J, the junction kept 2 bases outside the gene matches. The CDR3 extends over 15 amino acids. Germline lookup yields CDR1 PRHDT and CDR2 FYEKMQ (reference sequence). CDR3 in amino acids: CASSLLAGAYNEQFF. As DNA, the CDR3 is TGTGCCAGCAGCTTACTAGCGGGAGCGTACAATGAGCAGTTCTTC.

The chain joins TRBV19 to TRBJ1-5; D remains unclear. Germline CDR1 is LNHDA and CDR2 is SQIVND (reference sequence). The germline V and J ends were trimmed by 5 bases and 7 bases, with 15 bases remaining between them. The CDR3 consists of 14 residues. The CDR3 DNA follows: TGTGCCAGTAGTTCTAGGATTACTAAACAGCCCCAGCATTTT. Protein product: CASSSRITKQPQHF.

This CDR3 is CASSPLRAETQYF. CDR3 in DNA: TGTGCCAGCTCACCGCTCCGCGCAGAGACCCAGTACTTC. The rearrangement joins TRBV18 to TRBJ2-5; no clear D. From germline, CDR1 is KGHSH and CDR2 LQKENI. The CDR3 consists of 13 residues. Trimming stripped 3 bases from V and 4 bases from J, with 9 bases between.

V and J are TRBV11-2 and TRBJ1-6; weak D call: TRBD1 (6 bases). Trimming stripped 5 bases from V and 6 bases from J, with 14 bases between. The CDR3 runs 15 residues. Germline V gene data show CDR1 as SGHAT and CDR2 as FQNNGV. The CDR3, as DNA: TGTGCCAGCAGCCCGAGGCGGACAGTTAATTCACCCCTCCACTTT. Its translation: CASSPRRTVNSPLHF.

The rearrangement uses TRBV12-2 and TRBJ2-7; the D call TRBD2 from the table was never checked on the DNA. TRBV12-2 is labeled a pseudogene. This CDR3 has 14 amino acids. Here the CDR3 reads CASRIRDCSYEQYF. CDR3 in DNA: TGTGCAAGTCGCATTCGGGACTGCTCCTACGAGCAGTACTTC.

The chain recombines TRBV15 with TRBJ1-5, with 10 bases that match TRBD1. Germline V CDR1 and CDR2: LNHNV, YYDKDF (reference sequence). The CDR3 is 16 residues long. J was trimmed by 4 bases and V by 1 base; bases with no gene match: 4. CDR3: CATSRGQGAGNQPQHF. CDR3 DNA: TGTGCCACCAGCAGAGGACAGGGGGCGGGAAATCAGCCCCAGCATTTT. The whole variable domain, remainder taken from reference TRBV15 and TRBJ1-5, is DAMVIQNPRYQVTQFGKPVTLSCSQTLNHNVMYWYQQKSSQAPKLLFHYYDKDFNNEADTPDNFQSRRPNTSFCFLDIRSPGLGDTAMYLCATSRGQGAGNQPQHFGDGTRLSIL.

The genes are TRBV29-1 and TRBJ2-1; 10 nucleotides align to TRBD2. The V and J ends lost 3 bases and 6 bases, in that order; junction bases with no gene match: 8. Germline V gives CDR1 SQVTM, CDR2 ANQGSEA. CDR3 length: 15 residues. The CDR3 sequence is CSVEPRTSGFNEQFF. CDR3 coding DNA: TGCAGCGTTGAGCCCCGGACTAGCGGCTTCAATGAGCAGTTCTTC.

This sequence joins TRBV6-5 and TRBJ1-2; the D gene is possibly TRBD1 (5 bases). Germline CDR1 MNHEY, CDR2 SVGAGI. V was clipped by 5 bases and J by 8 bases, with 15 bases between them. This CDR3 contains 13 residues. CDR3 in DNA: TGTGCCAGCAGTACCCGACAGCCTATGGGCTACACCTTC. This gives the protein CASSTRQPMGYTF.

The chain joins TRBV9 to TRBJ2-1, with 9 bases aligning to TRBD2. CDR3 size: 16 residues. Germline V gene data show CDR1 as SGDLS and CDR2 as YYNGEE. Trimming cost V 4 bases and J 3 bases; bases outside gene matches: 8. CDR3 nucleotide sequence: TGTGCCAGCAGCTTACGGACTAGCGAGTTCTACAATGAGCAGTTCTTC. This translates into CASSLRTSEFYNEQFF.

This chain uses TRBV7-3 with TRBJ2-1; maybe TRBD2 (6 bases). Deletions cut 6 bases from V and 8 bases from J, with 14 bases between. Germline V CDR1 and CDR2: SGHTA, FQGTGA. The CDR3 length is 13 residues. CDR3 residues: CASRWQGGDEQFF. In nucleotides, the CDR3 is TGTGCCAGCAGGTGGCAGGGAGGCGATGAGCAGTTCTTC. Together with reference TRBV7-3 and TRBJ2-1, the CDR3 gives the full variable domain: GAGVSQTPSNKVTEKGKYVELRCDPISGHTALYWYRQSLGQGPEFLIYFQGTGAADDSGLPNDRFFAVRPEGSVSTLKIQRTERGDSAVYLCASRWQGGDEQFFGPGTRLTVL.